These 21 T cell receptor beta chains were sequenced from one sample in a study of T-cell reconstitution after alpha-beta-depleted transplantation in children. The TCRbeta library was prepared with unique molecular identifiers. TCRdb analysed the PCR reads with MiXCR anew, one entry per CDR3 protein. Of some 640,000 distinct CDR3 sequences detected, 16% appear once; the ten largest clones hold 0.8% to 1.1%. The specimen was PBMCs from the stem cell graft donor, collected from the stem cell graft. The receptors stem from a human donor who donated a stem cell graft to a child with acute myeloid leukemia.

Written as DNA, the CDR3 is TGTGCCAGCAGCCCCTACGGGACAGGATATAATTCACCCCTCCACTTT. The encoded protein is CASSPYGTGYNSPLHF. This chain connects TRBV12-3 or TRBV12-4 to TRBJ1-6; 8 nucleotides align to TRBD1. With 6 bases clipped from V and 4 bases from J, the junction kept 8 bases outside the gene matches. This CDR3 contains 16 residues.

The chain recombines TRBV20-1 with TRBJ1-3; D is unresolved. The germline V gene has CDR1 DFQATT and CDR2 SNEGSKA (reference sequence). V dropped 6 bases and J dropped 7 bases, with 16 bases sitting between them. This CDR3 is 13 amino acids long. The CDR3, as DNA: TGCAGTGCCCAACCCATCGACACGAACACCATATATTTT. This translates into CSAQPIDTNTIYF.

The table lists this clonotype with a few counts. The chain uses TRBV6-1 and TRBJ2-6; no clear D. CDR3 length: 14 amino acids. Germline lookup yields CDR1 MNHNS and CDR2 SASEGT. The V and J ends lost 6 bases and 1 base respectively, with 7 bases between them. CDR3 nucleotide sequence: TGTGCCAGCAGAATGACTTCTGGGGCCAACGTCCTGACTTTC. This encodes CASRMTSGANVLTF.

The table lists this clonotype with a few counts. CDR3 nucleotide sequence: TGCAGTGCGATATTCGGGCTAGCGGCCTACAATGAGCAGTTCTTC. Translated: CSAIFGLAAYNEQFF. This chain connects TRBV20-1 to TRBJ2-1, with TRBD2 matching 7 bases. The CDR3 extends over 15 amino acids. Germline V lookup: CDR1 DFQATT, CDR2 SNEGSKA (reference sequence). V gave up 6 bases and J gave up 2 bases; unmatched junction bases: 10.

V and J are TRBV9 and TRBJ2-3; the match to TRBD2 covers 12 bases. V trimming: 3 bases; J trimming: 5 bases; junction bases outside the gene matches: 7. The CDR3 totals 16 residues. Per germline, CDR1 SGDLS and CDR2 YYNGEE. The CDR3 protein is CASSASLAGGRDTQYF. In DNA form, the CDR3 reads TGTGCCAGCAGCGCTTCACTAGCGGGGGGCAGAGATACGCAGTATTTT.

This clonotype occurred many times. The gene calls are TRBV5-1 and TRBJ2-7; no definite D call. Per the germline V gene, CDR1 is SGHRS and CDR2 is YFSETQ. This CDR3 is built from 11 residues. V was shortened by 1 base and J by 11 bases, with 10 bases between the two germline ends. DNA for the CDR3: TGCGCCAGCAGCTTGCCCATTACCAAGTACGTC. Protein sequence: CASSLPITKYV.

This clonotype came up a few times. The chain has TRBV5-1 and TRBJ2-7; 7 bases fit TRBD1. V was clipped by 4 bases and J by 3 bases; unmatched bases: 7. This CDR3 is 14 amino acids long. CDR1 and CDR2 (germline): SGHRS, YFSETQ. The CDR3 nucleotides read TGCGCCAGCAGCACGACCGGGACAGACTACGAGCAGTACTTC. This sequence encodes CASSTTGTDYEQYF.

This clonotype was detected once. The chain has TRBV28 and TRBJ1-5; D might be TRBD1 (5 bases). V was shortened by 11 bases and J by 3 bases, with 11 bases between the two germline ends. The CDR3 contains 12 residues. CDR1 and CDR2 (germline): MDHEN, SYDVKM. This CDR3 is CAGKGVNQPQHF. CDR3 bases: TGTGCCGGCAAAGGGGTCAATCAGCCCCAGCATTTT.

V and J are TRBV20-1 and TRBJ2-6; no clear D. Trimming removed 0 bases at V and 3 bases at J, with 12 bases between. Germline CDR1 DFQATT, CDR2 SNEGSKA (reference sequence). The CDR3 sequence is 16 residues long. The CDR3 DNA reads TGCAGTGCTAGAGATCCGCGATCTGTTGGGGCCAACGTCCTGACTTTC. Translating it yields CSARDPRSVGANVLTF.

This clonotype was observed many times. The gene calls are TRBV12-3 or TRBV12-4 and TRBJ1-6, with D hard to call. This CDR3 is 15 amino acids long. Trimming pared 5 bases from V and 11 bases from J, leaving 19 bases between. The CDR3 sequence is CASSEPGFALTPLHF. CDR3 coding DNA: TGTGCCAGCAGTGAGCCGGGATTCGCCCTTACACCCCTCCACTTT.

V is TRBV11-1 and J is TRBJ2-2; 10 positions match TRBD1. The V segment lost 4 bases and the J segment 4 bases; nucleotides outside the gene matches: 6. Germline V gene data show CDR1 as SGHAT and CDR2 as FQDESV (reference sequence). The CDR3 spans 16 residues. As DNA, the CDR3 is TGTGCCAGCAGCTCGACAGGGGGCGCCGGCACCGGGGAGCTGTTTTTT. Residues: CASSSTGGAGTGELFF.

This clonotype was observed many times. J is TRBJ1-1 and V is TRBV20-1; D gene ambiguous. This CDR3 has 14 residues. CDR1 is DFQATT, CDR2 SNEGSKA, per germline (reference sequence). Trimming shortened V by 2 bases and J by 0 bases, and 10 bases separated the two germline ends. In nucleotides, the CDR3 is TGCAGTGCTAGAAGGGAATGGATGAACACTGAAGCTTTCTTT. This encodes CSARREWMNTEAFF.

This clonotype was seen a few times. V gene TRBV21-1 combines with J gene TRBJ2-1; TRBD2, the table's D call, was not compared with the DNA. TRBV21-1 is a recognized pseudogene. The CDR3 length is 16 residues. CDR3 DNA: TGTGCCAGCAGCAAAGGGGGAGACAGGTCTTACAATGAGCAGTTCTTC. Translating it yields CASSKGGDRSYNEQFF.

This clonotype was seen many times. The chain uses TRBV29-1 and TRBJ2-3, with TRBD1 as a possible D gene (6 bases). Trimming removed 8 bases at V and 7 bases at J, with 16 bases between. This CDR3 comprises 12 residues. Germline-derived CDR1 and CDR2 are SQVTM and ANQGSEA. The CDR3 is CSWTESRNTQYF. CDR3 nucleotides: TGCAGCTGGACAGAGTCTAGAAATACGCAGTATTTT.

CDR3 coding DNA: TGCGCCAGCAGCCTAAGCGGGACAGGGAGTAACATTCAGTACTTC. Protein sequence: CASSLSGTGSNIQYF. The rearrangement links TRBV4-3 to TRBJ2-4; TRBD1 matches at 9 bases. Germline V CDR1 and CDR2: LGHNA, YSLEER. The CDR3 spans 15 residues. V trimming: 4 bases; J trimming: 7 bases; junction bases outside the gene matches: 8.

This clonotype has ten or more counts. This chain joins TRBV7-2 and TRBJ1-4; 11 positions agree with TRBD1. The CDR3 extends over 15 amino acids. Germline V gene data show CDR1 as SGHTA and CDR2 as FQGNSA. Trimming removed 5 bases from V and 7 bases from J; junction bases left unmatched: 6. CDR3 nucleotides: TGTGCCAGCAGCCGGTCCGGGACAGGGGGTGAAAAACTGTTTTTT. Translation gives CASSRSGTGGEKLFF.

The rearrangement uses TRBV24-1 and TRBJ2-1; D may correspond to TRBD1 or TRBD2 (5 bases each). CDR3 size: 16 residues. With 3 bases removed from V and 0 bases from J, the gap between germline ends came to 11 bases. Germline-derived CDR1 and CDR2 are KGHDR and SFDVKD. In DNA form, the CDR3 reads TGTGCCACCAGTGATCCGGGACGGTTCTCCTACAATGAGCAGTTCTTC. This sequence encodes CATSDPGRFSYNEQFF.

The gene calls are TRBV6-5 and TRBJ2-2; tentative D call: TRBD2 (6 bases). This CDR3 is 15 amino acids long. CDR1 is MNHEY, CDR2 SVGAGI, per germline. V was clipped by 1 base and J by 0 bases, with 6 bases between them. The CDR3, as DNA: TGTGCCAGCAGTTACTGGGGGGCGAACACCGGGGAGCTGTTTTTT. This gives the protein CASSYWGANTGELFF.

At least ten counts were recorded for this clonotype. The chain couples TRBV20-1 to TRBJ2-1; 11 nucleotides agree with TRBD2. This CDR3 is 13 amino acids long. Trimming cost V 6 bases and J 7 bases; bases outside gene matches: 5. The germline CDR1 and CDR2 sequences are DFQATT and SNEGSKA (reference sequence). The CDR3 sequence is CSASLAGGNEQFF. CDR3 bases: TGCAGTGCCTCCCTAGCGGGGGGTAATGAGCAGTTCTTC.

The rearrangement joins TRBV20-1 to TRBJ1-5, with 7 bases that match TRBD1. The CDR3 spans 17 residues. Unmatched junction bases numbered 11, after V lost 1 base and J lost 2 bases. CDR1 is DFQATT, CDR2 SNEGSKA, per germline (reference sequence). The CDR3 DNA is TGCAGTGCTAGAGCGACAGGGTCCAATAGGGGCAATCAGCCCCAGCATTTT. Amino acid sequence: CSARATGSNRGNQPQHF.

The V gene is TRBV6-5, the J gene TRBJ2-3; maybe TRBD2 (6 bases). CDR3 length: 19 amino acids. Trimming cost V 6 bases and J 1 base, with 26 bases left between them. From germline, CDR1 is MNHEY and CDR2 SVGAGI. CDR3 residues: CASSLIGGTGRSGTDTQYF. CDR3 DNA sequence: TGTGCCAGCAGCTTAATTGGCGGGACCGGTAGGTCAGGCACAGATACGCAGTATTTT.